These 28 T cell receptor beta chains were sequenced from one sample in a study of siplizumab effects on memory and regulatory T cells. TCRdb's table, derived via immunoSEQ multiplex PCR, lists solely in-frame clones and lacks some. This table has 65,000 to 70,000 clones, approximately 89% appearing once. Specimen: Tregs sorted from blood. These receptors all stem from a human donor in good health.

This chain connects TRBV2 to TRBJ2-5; D unresolved. The CDR3 loop spans 12 amino acids. CDR1 is SNHLY, CDR2 FYNNEI, per germline. V was cut by 8 bases and J by 2 bases, with 9 bases left in between. The CDR3 is CASWELQETQYF. As DNA, the CDR3 is TGTGCCAGCTGGGAACTGCAAGAGACCCAGTACTTC.

The V call is TRBV30, the J call TRBJ2-2, with 7 positions matching TRBD2. Germline CDR1 reads GTSNPN; CDR2 reads SVGIG (reference sequence). The CDR3 length is 15 residues. The V gene end was trimmed by 3 bases and the J gene end by 5 bases; junction bases not matched to a gene: 9. The CDR3 bases are TGTGCCTGGAGGGGACTACGGTCTAGGACCGGGGAGCTGTTTTTT. Protein sequence: CAWRGLRSRTGELFF. Variable domain in full (rest from reference TRBV30 and TRBJ2-2): SQTIHQWPATLVQPVGSPLSLECTVEGTSNPNLYWYRQAAGRGLQLLFYSVGIGQISSEVPQNLSASRPQDRQFILSSKKLLLSDSGFYLCAWRGLRSRTGELFFGEGSRLTVL.

The chain is built from TRBV5-1 and TRBJ2-4; D perhaps matches TRBD2 (6 bases). Trimming left V 2 bases short and J 0 bases short, with 12 bases between. CDR1 is SGHRS, CDR2 YFSETQ, per germline. This CDR3 is 16 amino acids long. CDR3 DNA: TGCGCCAGCAGCTTCAGCGGAGCGGGAGCCAAAAACATTCAGTACTTC. This codes for CASSFSGAGAKNIQYF. Full variable domain (outside the CDR3, taken from reference TRBV5-1 and TRBJ2-4): KAGVTQTPRYLIKTRGQQVTLSCSPISGHRSVSWYQQTPGQGLQFLFEYFSETQRNKGNFPGRFSGRQFSNSRSEMNVSTLELGDSALYLCASSFSGAGAKNIQYFGAGTRLSVL.

The rearrangement uses TRBV19 and TRBJ1-2; 9 bases agree with TRBD1. Germline CDR1 LNHDA, CDR2 SQIVND (reference sequence). This CDR3 spans 15 amino acids. Trimming cost V 6 bases and J 3 bases; bases outside gene matches: 8. CDR3 DNA sequence: TGTGCCAGTAGGAAGAGGACAGGGGTGGACTATGGCTACACCTTC. It specifies CASRKRTGVDYGYTF.

This rearrangement joins TRBV11-3 to TRBJ2-7, with D unclear. V shed 1 base and J shed 2 bases, with 9 bases lying between them. CDR3 length equals 14 residues. The V gene's germline CDR1 is SGHNT and CDR2 YENEEA. The CDR3 spells CASSLGGSTYEQYF. The CDR3 nucleotides read TGTGCCAGCAGCTTAGGAGGCTCAACCTACGAGCAGTACTTC. Full variable domain (rest looked up from reference TRBV11-3 and TRBJ2-7): EAGVVQSPRYKIIEKKQPVAFWCNPISGHNTLYWYLQNLGQGPELLIRYENEEAVDDSQLPKDRFSAERLKGVDSTLKIQPAELGDSAVYLCASSLGGSTYEQYFGPGTRLTVT.

This clone was observed a handful of times. CDR3 amino acids: CASTRQPNTEAFF. The CDR3 nucleotides are TGTGCCAGCACTAGACAGCCCAACACTGAAGCTTTCTTT. The chain has TRBV2 and TRBJ1-1; weak D call: TRBD1 (5 bases). Trimming cost V 7 bases and J 2 bases, with 11 bases left between them. The CDR3 has 13 residues. The germline V gene has CDR1 SNHLY and CDR2 FYNNEI. The full variable domain, in which reference TRBV2 and TRBJ1-1 provide the parts outside the CDR3, is EPEVTQTPSHQVTQMGQEVILRCVPISNHLYFYWYRQILGQKVEFLVSFYNNEISEKSEIFDDQFSVERPDGSNFTLKIRSTKLEDSAMYFCASTRQPNTEAFFGQGTRLTVV.

The V call is TRBV18, the J call TRBJ2-7; D unresolved. V was cut by 3 bases and J by 7 bases, with 7 bases left in between. The CDR3 extends over 11 amino acids. Germline-derived CDR1 and CDR2 are KGHSH and LQKENI. CDR3 in amino acids: CASSPRQEQYF. CDR3 bases: TGTGCCAGCTCACCCCGACAAGAGCAGTACTTC. Full variable domain (missing parts from reference TRBV18 and TRBJ2-7): NAGVMQNPRHLVRRRGQEARLRCSPMKGHSHVYWYRQLPEEGLKFMVYLQKENIIDESGMPKERFSAEFPKEGPSILRIQQVVRGDSAAYFCASSPRQEQYFGPGTRLTVT.

This clone was detected a few times. V usage is TRBV4-1 and J usage is TRBJ2-7; 8 bases are a match to TRBD1. The CDR3 is made up of 15 amino acids. Trimming at V came to 1 base and at J to 4 bases, leaving 6 bases not matched to a gene. Germline-derived CDR1 and CDR2 are MGHRA and YSYEKL. In DNA form, the CDR3 reads TGCGCCAGCAGCCAAGGACAGGGGAACTTATACGAGCAGTACTTC. Translating it yields CASSQGQGNLYEQYF.

This clone was detected once. The chain has TRBV29-1 and TRBJ1-1; TRBD1 is a possible D gene (6 bases). Per the germline V gene, CDR1 is SQVTM and CDR2 is ANQGSEA. CDR3 length equals 14 residues. V dropped 7 bases and J dropped 8 bases, with 23 bases sitting between them. The CDR3 loop is CSGGRGAGRLEAFF. The CDR3, as DNA: TGCAGCGGCGGACGGGGGGCTGGGAGATTAGAAGCTTTCTTT.

The chain couples TRBV2 to TRBJ2-2; TRBD1 matches at 7 bases. CDR3 length: 14 amino acids. Germline V CDR1 and CDR2: SNHLY, FYNNEI. With V trimmed by 6 bases and J by 4 bases, 5 bases remained unmatched. CDR3 in amino acids: CASRRTGLTGELFF. The CDR3 DNA sequence: TGTGCCAGCAGAAGGACAGGCCTCACCGGGGAGCTGTTTTTT.

V usage is TRBV7-9 and J usage is TRBJ1-1; D remains ambiguous. The CDR3 runs 14 residues. Germline CDR1 SEHNR, CDR2 FQNEAQ (reference sequence). Trimming pared 1 base from V and 1 base from J, leaving 7 bases between. CDR3 loop: CASSLVAGNTEAFF. The CDR3 DNA follows: TGTGCCAGCAGCTTAGTAGCGGGGAACACTGAAGCTTTCTTT.

This chain connects TRBV2 to TRBJ2-5, with D perhaps TRBD1 (8 bases). CDR1 SNHLY and CDR2 FYNNEI come from the germline V gene. CDR3 length: 13 amino acids. The V and J ends lost 6 bases and 5 bases respectively, with 13 bases between them. The CDR3 DNA reads as TGTGCCAGCAGCGGACAGGGAGGGGAGACCCAGTACTTC. It yields the protein CASSGQGGETQYF.

J is TRBJ1-6 and V is TRBV10-2; D not resolved. The CDR3 is 13 residues long. Germline CDR1 and CDR2: WSHSY and SAAADI. V was cut by 6 bases and J by 10 bases, with 13 bases left in between. The CDR3 sequence is CASRGYEDSPLHF. CDR3 nucleotide sequence: TGCGCCAGCAGAGGGTACGAGGACTCACCCCTCCACTTT.

This clone was observed a few times. The chain employs TRBV7-3 and TRBJ2-1; D is uncertain. The germline V and J ends were trimmed by 0 bases and 6 bases, with 3 bases remaining between them. Germline V CDR1 and CDR2: SGHTA, FQGTGA. The CDR3 is made up of 12 amino acids. This CDR3 is CASSLTPNEQFF. The CDR3, as DNA: TGTGCCAGCAGCTTAACGCCCAATGAGCAGTTCTTC.

The V call is TRBV5-1, the J call TRBJ2-7, with D perhaps matching TRBD2 (5 bases). This CDR3 has 11 amino acids. The germline V gene encodes CDR1 SGHRS and CDR2 YFSETQ. Trimming cost V 6 bases and J 9 bases, with 13 bases left between them. The CDR3 loop reads CASTEWGVQYF. The CDR3 nucleotides are TGCGCCAGCACGGAATGGGGAGTGCAGTACTTC.

CDR3 in amino acids: CASSDGYRGTGNSPLHF. The CDR3 region has the DNA TGTGCCAGCAGTGATGGATACCGTGGGACCGGGAATTCACCCCTCCACTTT. The V gene is TRBV6-1, the J gene TRBJ1-6, with a tentative D call TRBD1 (5 bases). V shed 3 bases and J shed 7 bases, with 19 bases lying between them. This CDR3 is 17 amino acids long. Germline loops: CDR1 MNHNS, CDR2 SASEGT.

This chain connects TRBV6-5 to TRBJ2-1, with 16 bases matching TRBD2. Unmatched junction bases numbered 2, after V lost 8 bases and J lost 7 bases. This CDR3 spans 14 amino acids. The V gene's germline CDR1 is MNHEY and CDR2 SVGAGI. The CDR3 coding sequence is TGTGCCAGCCAGGGACTAGCGGGAGGGAATGAGCAGTTCTTC. Amino acid sequence: CASQGLAGGNEQFF.

The V call is TRBV4-1, the J call TRBJ2-7, with D tentatively TRBD1 (5 bases). The CDR3 is made up of 16 amino acids. Germline CDR1 MGHRA, CDR2 YSYEKL. V lost 0 bases and J 6 bases, leaving 18 bases between the germline ends. Here the CDR3 DNA reads TGCGCCAGCAGCCAAGAGAAAGGGGTCCTTGGAATCGAGCAGTACTTC. Its translation is CASSQEKGVLGIEQYF.

This rearrangement joins TRBV27 to TRBJ2-6; no firm D call. Trimming took off 0 bases at V and 2 bases at J, with 5 bases between the two ends. This CDR3 comprises 15 residues. The germline CDR1 and CDR2 sequences are MNHEY and SMNVEV (reference sequence). CDR3 protein: CASSLSFPGANVLTF. The CDR3 coding sequence is TGTGCCAGCAGTTTATCTTTTCCTGGGGCCAACGTCCTGACTTTC.

V and J are TRBV28 and TRBJ2-2, with D unresolved. Germline V gene sequence: CDR1 MDHEN, CDR2 SYDVKM. V gave up 5 bases and J gave up 8 bases, with 12 bases separating them. The CDR3 totals 13 residues. CDR3 sequence: CASSRVPPGELFF. In DNA form, the CDR3 reads TGTGCCAGCAGTCGGGTCCCTCCAGGGGAGCTGTTTTTT.

This sequence joins TRBV15 and TRBJ1-1; a possible D gene is TRBD1 (5 bases). V gave up 1 base and J gave up 1 base, with 7 bases separating them. CDR3 length: 14 residues. CDR1 and CDR2 from the germline V gene are LNHNV and YYDKDF (reference sequence). This CDR3 is CATSRVGGNTEAFF. CDR3 nucleotides: TGTGCCACCAGCAGAGTCGGGGGGAACACTGAAGCTTTCTTT.

This sequence joins TRBV19 and TRBJ1-2; no reliable D call. Looked up from germline, CDR1 is LNHDA and CDR2 is SQIVND (reference sequence). The V gene lost 6 bases and the J gene lost 3 bases, with 11 bases spanning the gap. CDR3 length: 13 amino acids. Here the CDR3 DNA reads TGTGCCAGTAGAAGCCCGCTTGACTATGGCTACACCTTC. As protein: CASRSPLDYGYTF. The full variable domain, completed using reference TRBV19 and TRBJ1-2, is DGGITQSPKYLFRKEGQNVTLSCEQNLNHDAMYWYRQDPGQGLRLIYYSQIVNDFQKGDIAEGYSVSREKKESFPLTVTSAQKNPTAFYLCASRSPLDYGYTFGSGTRLTVV.

This clone was seen once. The chain recombines TRBV7-9 with TRBJ2-2; D gene unclear. This CDR3 is built from 16 residues. Trimming took 0 bases from V and 4 from J, leaving 12 bases between them. Germline V gene sequence: CDR1 SEHNR, CDR2 FQNEAQ (reference sequence). CDR3 DNA: TGTGCCAGCAGCTTAGCCCCCGGAGTACTCACCGGGGAGCTGTTTTTT. Translated, it gives CASSLAPGVLTGELFF.

This clone was counted a single time. This chain uses TRBV7-3 with TRBJ2-1, with TRBD2 identical over 8 bases. V shed 2 bases, J shed 0 bases, and the junction held 6 bases outside the gene matches. The germline V gene encodes CDR1 SGHTA and CDR2 FQGTGA. The CDR3 sequence is 17 residues long. The CDR3 DNA sequence: TGTGCCAGCAGCTTACTAGCGGGCGTGAGCTCCTACAATGAGCAGTTCTTC. Encoded protein: CASSLLAGVSSYNEQFF.

This chain joins TRBV7-3 and TRBJ2-1; D not certain. V was trimmed by 0 bases and J by 5 bases, leaving 5 bases between them. In germline, CDR1 is SGHTA, CDR2 FQGTGA. CDR3 length equals 13 residues. Here the CDR3 reads CASSLTANNEQFF. The CDR3, as DNA: TGTGCCAGCAGCTTAACGGCCAACAATGAGCAGTTCTTC.

The chain employs TRBV6-5 and TRBJ1-5; D call uncertain. Looked up from germline, CDR1 is MNHEY and CDR2 is SVGAGI. V was pared by 5 bases and J by 0 bases, with 8 bases between. This CDR3 is 14 amino acids long. CDR3 loop: CASSEWGSNQPQHF. CDR3 nucleotides: TGTGCCAGCAGTGAATGGGGTAGCAATCAGCCCCAGCATTTT.

This chain joins TRBV19 and TRBJ2-7; D perhaps matches TRBD2 (7 bases). V lost 8 bases, J lost 7 bases, and 12 bases lay in between. CDR1 LNHDA and CDR2 SQIVND come from the germline V gene (reference sequence). The CDR3 contains 11 residues. The CDR3 DNA follows: TGTGCCAGTTCGGGGGGCGGAGAGCAGTACTTC. Amino acid sequence: CASSGGGEQYF.

The chain combines TRBV4-2 with TRBJ2-3; 14 nucleotides match TRBD2. This CDR3 contains 17 residues. CDR1 and CDR2 from the germline V gene are LGHNA and YNFKEQ. Trimming took 3 bases from V and 0 from J; bases not matched to a gene: 2. The CDR3 here is CASSHGLAGGSTDTQYF. The CDR3 coding sequence is TGTGCCAGCAGCCATGGACTAGCGGGAGGAAGCACAGATACGCAGTATTTT.